A single sample is the source of the 14 T cell receptor beta chains below, sequenced in a study of chemoradiotherapy in HPV16-positive cancers. Sequencing was performed with immunoSEQ multiplex PCR; in TCRdb, only in-frame clones are kept and a portion is missing. The table shows under 50,000 clones, with around three quarters occurring only once. The sample consisted of blood, taken from a patient who underwent chemoradiotherapy. Receptor source: a human donor with HPV-associated anogenital cancer.

The gene calls are TRBV11-2 and TRBJ1-3, with a possible D match to TRBD1 (6 bases). The CDR3 loop spans 15 amino acids. V was shortened by 2 bases and J by 0 bases, with 8 bases between the two germline ends. Germline CDR1 SGHAT, CDR2 FQNNGV. The CDR3 here is CASSLKGHSGNTIYF. The CDR3 DNA reads TGTGCCAGCAGCTTAAAGGGACACTCTGGAAACACCATATATTTT.

This chain joins TRBV10-1 and TRBJ2-7; unclear D gene. Trimming stripped 2 bases from V and 0 bases from J, with 5 bases between. Germline CDR1 WNHNN, CDR2 SYGVQD (reference sequence). The CDR3 is 13 residues long. The CDR3 coding sequence is TGCGCCAGCAGTGAGGGCAGCTCCTACGAGCAGTACTTC. This codes for CASSEGSSYEQYF.

J is TRBJ1-1 and V is TRBV7-9; maybe TRBD1 (5 bases). Germline values: CDR1 SEHNR, CDR2 FQNEAQ (reference sequence). The V gene lost 2 bases and the J gene lost 0 bases, with 7 bases spanning the gap. The CDR3 is made up of 14 amino acids. The CDR3 spells CASSLQGMNTEAFF. The CDR3 bases are TGTGCCAGCAGCTTACAGGGAATGAACACTGAAGCTTTCTTT.

The chain joins TRBV7-9 to TRBJ1-1; perhaps TRBD1 as D (5 bases). The V end lost 1 base, the J end lost 0 bases, and 6 bases lay between the germline ends. CDR1 and CDR2 from the germline V gene are SEHNR and FQNEAQ (reference sequence). This CDR3 has 14 amino acids. The CDR3 is CASSLGQMNTEAFF. The CDR3 DNA follows: TGTGCCAGCAGCTTAGGACAGATGAACACTGAAGCTTTCTTT.

This chain joins TRBV15 and TRBJ2-7; 8 nucleotides line up with TRBD1. Germline trimming cut 8 bases from V and 0 bases from J; bases unmatched to any gene: 12. Germline V gene lookup returns CDR1 LNHNV and CDR2 YYDKDF (reference sequence). The CDR3 has 16 amino acids. The DNA for the CDR3 is TGTGCCACCGCGCATCTTTCCGGGACAGGCTCCTACGAGCAGTACTTC. It translates to CATAHLSGTGSYEQYF.

V and J are TRBV4-1 and TRBJ1-1; D may be TRBD1 (6 bases). V lost 0 bases and J lost 0, with 14 bases in between. CDR3 length: 17 amino acids. Germline V CDR1 and CDR2: MGHRA, YSYEKL. CDR3: CASSQDQGSGMNTEAFF. The CDR3 nucleotides read TGCGCCAGCAGCCAAGATCAGGGGTCAGGGATGAACACTGAAGCTTTCTTT.

The V gene is TRBV18, the J gene TRBJ2-7, with a weak D call TRBD2 (5 bases). The CDR3 runs to 12 residues. The ends were cut back, 8 bases at V and 3 bases at J, with 11 bases in the middle. CDR1 is KGHSH and CDR2 is LQKENI in the germline V gene. The CDR3: CASRGIYYEQYF. The CDR3 bases are TGTGCCAGCCGAGGGATCTACTACGAGCAGTACTTC.

The V gene is TRBV6-1, the J gene TRBJ1-1; 10 bases are a match to TRBD1. This CDR3 has 15 residues. Germline V lookup: CDR1 MNHNS, CDR2 SASEGT. V lost 6 bases to trimming and J lost 1 base; unmatched junction nucleotides: 5. CDR3 in amino acids: CASREGQGWNTEAFF. The CDR3, as DNA: TGTGCCAGCAGAGAGGGACAGGGGTGGAACACTGAAGCTTTCTTT.

V usage is TRBV7-8 and J usage is TRBJ2-5; 7 positions agree with TRBD1. The J segment lost 4 bases and the V segment lost 4 bases, leaving 9 bases of the junction unmatched. The CDR3 has 15 residues. Germline loops: CDR1 SGHVS, CDR2 FQNEAQ. The CDR3 sequence: CASSSVMRGRETQYF. The CDR3 region has the DNA TGTGCCAGCAGCTCTGTGATGAGGGGGCGAGAGACCCAGTACTTC.

The rearrangement joins TRBV5-1 to TRBJ1-2; D is unresolved. The germline V gene has CDR1 SGHRS and CDR2 YFSETQ. With 4 bases removed from V and 2 bases from J, the gap between germline ends came to 18 bases. This CDR3 is 16 amino acids long. CDR3 nucleotide sequence: TGCGCCAGCAGCCCGGGAAGGGTCCCTATCAACTATGGCTACACCTTC. Protein product: CASSPGRVPINYGYTF.

This sequence joins TRBV13 and TRBJ2-2; D is uncertain. In germline, CDR1 is PRHDT, CDR2 FYEKMQ (reference sequence). CDR3 size: 13 residues. V dropped 5 bases and J dropped 6 bases, with 10 bases sitting between them. The CDR3 loop is CASSIRIAGELFF. CDR3 DNA: TGTGCCAGCAGCATTCGGATAGCCGGGGAGCTGTTTTTT. Supplemented by reference TRBV13 and TRBJ2-2, the full variable domain reads AAGVIQSPRHLIKEKRETATLKCYPIPRHDTVYWYQQGPGQDPQFLISFYEKMQSDKGSIPDRFSAQQFSDYHSELNMSSLELGDSALYFCASSIRIAGELFFGEGSRLTVL.

The chain has TRBV10-1 and TRBJ1-1, with D perhaps matching TRBD1 (6 bases). Germline V gives CDR1 WNHNN, CDR2 SYGVQD (reference sequence). The CDR3 length is 13 residues. Deletions cut 6 bases from V and 11 bases from J, with 19 bases between. The CDR3 loop reads CASSPAGQGKAFF. The CDR3 bases are TGCGCCAGCAGCCCCGCTGGGCAGGGGAAGGCTTTCTTT.

The chain carries TRBV30 and TRBJ2-2; D remains unclear. Germline V gene lookup returns CDR1 GTSNPN and CDR2 SVGIG (reference sequence). The CDR3 runs to 15 residues. With 3 bases removed from V and 4 bases from J, the gap between germline ends came to 15 bases. This chain's CDR3 is CAWRFGLGSTGELFF. As DNA, the CDR3 is TGTGCCTGGAGGTTTGGTTTGGGCAGCACCGGGGAGCTGTTTTTT. The full variable domain, with the rest looked up from reference TRBV30 and TRBJ2-2, is SQTIHQWPATLVQPVGSPLSLECTVEGTSNPNLYWYRQAAGRGLQLLFYSVGIGQISSEVPQNLSASRPQDRQFILSSKKLLLSDSGFYLCAWRFGLGSTGELFFGEGSRLTVL.

The chain carries TRBV7-3 and TRBJ1-1; TRBD1 matches 10 bases. From germline, CDR1 is SGHTA and CDR2 FQGTGA. V lost 5 bases to trimming and J lost 3 bases; unmatched junction nucleotides: 9. The CDR3 covers 16 residues. The DNA of the CDR3 is TGTGCCAGCAGCCCATCGACAGGGGGCTTGGACACTGAAGCTTTCTTT. As protein: CASSPSTGGLDTEAFF.